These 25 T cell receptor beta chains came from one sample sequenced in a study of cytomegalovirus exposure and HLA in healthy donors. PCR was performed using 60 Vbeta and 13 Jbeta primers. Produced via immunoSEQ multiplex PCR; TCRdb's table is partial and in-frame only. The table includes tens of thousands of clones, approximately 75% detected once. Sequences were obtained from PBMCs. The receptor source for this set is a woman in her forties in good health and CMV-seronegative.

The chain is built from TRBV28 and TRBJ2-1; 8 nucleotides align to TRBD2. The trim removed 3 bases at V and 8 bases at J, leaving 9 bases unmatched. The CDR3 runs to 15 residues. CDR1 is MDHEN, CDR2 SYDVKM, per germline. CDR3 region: CASSFIRGGRYEQFF. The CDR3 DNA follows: TGTGCCAGCAGTTTCATCCGGGGGGGTAGGTATGAGCAGTTCTTC.

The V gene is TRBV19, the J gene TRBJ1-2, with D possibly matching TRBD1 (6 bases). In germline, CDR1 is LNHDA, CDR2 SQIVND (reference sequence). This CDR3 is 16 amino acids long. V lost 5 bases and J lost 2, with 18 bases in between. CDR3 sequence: CASSGRTAPWNYGYTF. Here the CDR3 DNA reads TGTGCCAGTAGTGGACGGACAGCCCCCTGGAACTATGGCTACACCTTC.

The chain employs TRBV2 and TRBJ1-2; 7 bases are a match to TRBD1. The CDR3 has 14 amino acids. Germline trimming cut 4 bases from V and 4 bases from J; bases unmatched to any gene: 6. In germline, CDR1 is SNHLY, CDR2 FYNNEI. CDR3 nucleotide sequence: TGTGCCAGCAGTGGAGGACAGGTGGCCTATGGCTACACCTTC. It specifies CASSGGQVAYGYTF.

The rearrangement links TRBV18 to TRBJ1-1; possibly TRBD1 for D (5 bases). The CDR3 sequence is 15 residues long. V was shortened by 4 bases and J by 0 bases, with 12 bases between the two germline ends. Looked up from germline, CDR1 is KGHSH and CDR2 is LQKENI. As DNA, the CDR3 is TGTGCCAGCTCACAAGGGACTGCCGTGAACACTGAAGCTTTCTTT. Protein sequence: CASSQGTAVNTEAFF.

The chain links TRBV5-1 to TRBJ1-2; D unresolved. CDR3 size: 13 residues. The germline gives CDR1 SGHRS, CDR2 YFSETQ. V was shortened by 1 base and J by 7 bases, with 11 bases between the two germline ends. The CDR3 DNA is TGCGCCAGCAGCTTGCTGACGGACTTTGGCTACACCTTC. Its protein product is CASSLLTDFGYTF.

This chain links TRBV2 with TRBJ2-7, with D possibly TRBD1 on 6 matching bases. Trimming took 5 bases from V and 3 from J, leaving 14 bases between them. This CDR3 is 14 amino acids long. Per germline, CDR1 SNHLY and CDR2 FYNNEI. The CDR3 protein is CASSFGQINYEQYF. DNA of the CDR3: TGTGCCAGCAGTTTCGGACAGATCAACTACGAGCAGTACTTC.

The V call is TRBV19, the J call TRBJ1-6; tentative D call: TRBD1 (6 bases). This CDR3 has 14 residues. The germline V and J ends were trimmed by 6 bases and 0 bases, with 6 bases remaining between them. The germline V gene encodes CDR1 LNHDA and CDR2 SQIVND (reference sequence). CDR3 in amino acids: CASRDSSYNSPLHF. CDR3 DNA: TGTGCCAGTAGGGACAGCTCCTATAATTCACCCCTCCACTTT.

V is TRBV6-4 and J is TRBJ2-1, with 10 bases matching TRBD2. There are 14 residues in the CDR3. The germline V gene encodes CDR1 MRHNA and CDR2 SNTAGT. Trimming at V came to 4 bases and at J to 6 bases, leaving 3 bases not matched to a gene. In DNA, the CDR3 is TGTGCCAGCAGTGGATCTAGCGGGGGCAATGAGCAGTTCTTC. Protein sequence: CASSGSSGGNEQFF.

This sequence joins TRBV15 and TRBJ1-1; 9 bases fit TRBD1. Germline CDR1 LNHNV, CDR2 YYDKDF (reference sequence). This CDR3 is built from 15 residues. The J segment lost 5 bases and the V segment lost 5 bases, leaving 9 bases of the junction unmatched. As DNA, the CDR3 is TGTGCCACCAGCGGCCCCGACAGGGGGGGGACTGAAGCTTTCTTT. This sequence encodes CATSGPDRGGTEAFF. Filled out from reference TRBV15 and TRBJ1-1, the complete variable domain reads DAMVIQNPRYQVTQFGKPVTLSCSQTLNHNVMYWYQQKSSQAPKLLFHYYDKDFNNEADTPDNFQSRRPNTSFCFLDIRSPGLGDTAMYLCATSGPDRGGTEAFFGQGTRLTVV.

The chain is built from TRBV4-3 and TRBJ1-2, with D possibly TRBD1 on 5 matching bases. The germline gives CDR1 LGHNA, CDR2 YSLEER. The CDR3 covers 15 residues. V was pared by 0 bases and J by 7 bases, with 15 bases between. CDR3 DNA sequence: TGCGCCAGCAGCCAAGATTCGACAGCCTCTATTGGCTACACCTTC. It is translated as CASSQDSTASIGYTF.

The chain's CDR3 is CASSLAAGGIRNEQFF. CDR3 nucleotides: TGCGCCAGCAGCTTGGCGGCGGGGGGGATTCGGAATGAGCAGTTCTTC. The chain is built from TRBV5-1 and TRBJ2-1, with 9 bases that match TRBD2. Germline V gene lookup returns CDR1 SGHRS and CDR2 YFSETQ. Trimming cost V 0 bases and J 7 bases; bases outside gene matches: 8. This CDR3 comprises 16 residues.

CDR3 amino acids: CASSPYSGGYTYEQYF. The CDR3 DNA is TGCGCCAGCAGCCCCTATAGCGGGGGTTATACCTACGAGCAGTACTTC. This chain links TRBV5-1 with TRBJ2-7; 9 nucleotides line up with TRBD2. Losses at the gene ends were 4 bases for V and 2 bases for J; bases not matched to a gene: 10. This CDR3 region has 16 residues. Germline V gives CDR1 SGHRS, CDR2 YFSETQ.

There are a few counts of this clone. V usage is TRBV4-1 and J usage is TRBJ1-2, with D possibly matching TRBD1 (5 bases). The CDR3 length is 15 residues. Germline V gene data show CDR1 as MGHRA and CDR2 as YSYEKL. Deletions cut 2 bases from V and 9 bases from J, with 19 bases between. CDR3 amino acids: CASSQPGGDDRSYTF. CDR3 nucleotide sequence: TGCGCCAGCAGCCAACCGGGGGGTGATGATAGGAGCTACACCTTC.

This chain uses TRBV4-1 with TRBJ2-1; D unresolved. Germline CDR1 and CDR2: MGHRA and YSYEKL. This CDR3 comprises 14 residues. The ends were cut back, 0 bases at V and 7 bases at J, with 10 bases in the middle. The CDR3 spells CASSQDLGRNEQFF. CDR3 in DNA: TGCGCCAGCAGCCAAGATCTAGGTAGGAATGAGCAGTTCTTC.

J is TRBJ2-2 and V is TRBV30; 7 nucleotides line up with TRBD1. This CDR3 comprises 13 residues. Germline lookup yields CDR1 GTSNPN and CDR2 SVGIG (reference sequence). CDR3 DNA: TGTGCATGCCAGGGGGCGAACACCGGGGAGCTGTTTTTT. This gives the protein CACQGANTGELFF. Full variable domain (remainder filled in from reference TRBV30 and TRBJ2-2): SQTIHQWPATLVQPVGSPLSLECTVEGTSNPNLYWYRQAAGRGLQLLFYSVGIGQISSEVPQNLSASRPQDRQFILSSKKLLLSDSGFYLCACQGANTGELFFGEGSRLTVL.

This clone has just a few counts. CDR3 sequence: CASSQRGQGRNEQFF. For the CDR3, the DNA is TGCGCCAGCAGCCAGAGGGGACAGGGCAGGAATGAGCAGTTCTTC. V usage is TRBV4-1 and J usage is TRBJ2-1, with 9 bases aligning to TRBD1. V dropped 3 bases and J dropped 7; count of bases not matched to a gene: 7. Per the germline V gene, CDR1 is MGHRA and CDR2 is YSYEKL. The CDR3 runs to 15 residues.

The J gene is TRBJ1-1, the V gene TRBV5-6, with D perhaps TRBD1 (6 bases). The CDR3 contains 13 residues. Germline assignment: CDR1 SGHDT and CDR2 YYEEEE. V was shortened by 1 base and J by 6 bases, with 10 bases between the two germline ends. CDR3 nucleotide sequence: TGTGCCAGCAGCTTGCAGGGGCTCGCTGAAGCTTTCTTT. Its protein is CASSLQGLAEAFF. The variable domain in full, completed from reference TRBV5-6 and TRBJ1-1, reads DAGVTQSPTHLIKTRGQQVTLRCSPKSGHDTVSWYQQALGQGPQFIFQYYEEEERQRGNFPDRFSGHQFPNYSSELNVNALLLGDSALYLCASSLQGLAEAFFGQGTRLTVV.

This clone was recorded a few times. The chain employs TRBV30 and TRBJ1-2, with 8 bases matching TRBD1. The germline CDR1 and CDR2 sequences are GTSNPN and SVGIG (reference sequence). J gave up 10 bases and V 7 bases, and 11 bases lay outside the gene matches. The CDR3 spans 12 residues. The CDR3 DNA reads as TGTGCCTTTAGCCAGGGACAGGAGGACTACACCTTC. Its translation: CAFSQGQEDYTF. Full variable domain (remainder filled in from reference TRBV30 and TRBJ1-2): SQTIHQWPATLVQPVGSPLSLECTVEGTSNPNLYWYRQAAGRGLQLLFYSVGIGQISSEVPQNLSASRPQDRQFILSSKKLLLSDSGFYLCAFSQGQEDYTFGSGTRLTVV.

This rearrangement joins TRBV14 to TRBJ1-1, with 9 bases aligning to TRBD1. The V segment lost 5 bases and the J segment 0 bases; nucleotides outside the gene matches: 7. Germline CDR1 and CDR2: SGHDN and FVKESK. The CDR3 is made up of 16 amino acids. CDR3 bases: TGTGCCAGCAGCGACGGGACAGGGACTATGAACACTGAAGCTTTCTTT. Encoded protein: CASSDGTGTMNTEAFF.

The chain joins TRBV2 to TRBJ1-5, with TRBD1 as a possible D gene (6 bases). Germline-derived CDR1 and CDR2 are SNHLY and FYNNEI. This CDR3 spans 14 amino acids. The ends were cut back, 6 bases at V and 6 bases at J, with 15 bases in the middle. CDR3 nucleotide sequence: TGTGCCAGCAGCCTTGGACAGCCCGCTCAGCCCCAGCATTTT. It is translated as CASSLGQPAQPQHF.

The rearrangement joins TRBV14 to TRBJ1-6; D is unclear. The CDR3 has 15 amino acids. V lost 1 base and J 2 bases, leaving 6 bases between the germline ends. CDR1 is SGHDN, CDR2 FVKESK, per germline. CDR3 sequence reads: CASSQGSAYNSPLHF. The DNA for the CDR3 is TGTGCCAGCAGCCAAGGGTCAGCCTATAATTCACCCCTCCACTTT.

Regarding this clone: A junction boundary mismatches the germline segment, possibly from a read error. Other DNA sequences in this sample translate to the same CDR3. CDR3 DNA sequence: TGCGCCAGTAGCCCACAGGGTATGGATCAGCCCCAGCATTTT. Protein product: CASSPQGMDQPQHF. This chain uses TRBV4-3 with TRBJ1-5; perhaps TRBD1 as D (6 bases). Germline V lookup: CDR1 LGHNA, CDR2 YSLEER. The CDR3 is 14 amino acids.

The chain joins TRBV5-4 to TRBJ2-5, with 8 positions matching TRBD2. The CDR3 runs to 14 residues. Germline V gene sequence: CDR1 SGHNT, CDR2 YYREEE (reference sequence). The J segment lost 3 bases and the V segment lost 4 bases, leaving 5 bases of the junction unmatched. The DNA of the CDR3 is TGTGCCAGCAGCCCGGGAGGGGCCGAAGAGACCCAGTACTTC. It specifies CASSPGGAEETQYF.

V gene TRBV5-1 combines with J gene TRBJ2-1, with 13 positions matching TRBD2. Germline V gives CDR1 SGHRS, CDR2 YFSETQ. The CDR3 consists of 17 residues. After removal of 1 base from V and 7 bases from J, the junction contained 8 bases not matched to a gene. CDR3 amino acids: CASSLPGTSGVGNEQFF. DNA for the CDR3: TGCGCCAGCAGCTTGCCGGGGACTAGCGGGGTAGGGAATGAGCAGTTCTTC.

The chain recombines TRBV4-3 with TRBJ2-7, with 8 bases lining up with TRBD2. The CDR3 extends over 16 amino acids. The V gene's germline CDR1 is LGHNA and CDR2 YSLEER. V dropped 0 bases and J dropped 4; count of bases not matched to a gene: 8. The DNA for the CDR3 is TGCGCCAGCAGCCAAGATCGGGGTAGCGGGGCTTACGAGCAGTACTTC. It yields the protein CASSQDRGSGAYEQYF.